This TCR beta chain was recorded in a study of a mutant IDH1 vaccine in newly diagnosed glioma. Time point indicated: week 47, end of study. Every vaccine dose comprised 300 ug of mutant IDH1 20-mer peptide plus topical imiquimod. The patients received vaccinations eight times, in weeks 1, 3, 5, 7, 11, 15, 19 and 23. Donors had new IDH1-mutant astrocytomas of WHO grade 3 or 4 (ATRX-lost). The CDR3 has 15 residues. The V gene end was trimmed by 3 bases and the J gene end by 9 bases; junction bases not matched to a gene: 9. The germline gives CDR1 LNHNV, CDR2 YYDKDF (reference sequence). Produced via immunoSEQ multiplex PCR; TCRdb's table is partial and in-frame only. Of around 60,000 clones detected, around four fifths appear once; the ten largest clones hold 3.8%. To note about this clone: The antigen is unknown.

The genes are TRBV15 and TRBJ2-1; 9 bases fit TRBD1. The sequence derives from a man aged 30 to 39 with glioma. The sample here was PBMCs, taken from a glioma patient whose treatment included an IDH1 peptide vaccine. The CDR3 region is CATSSRDRVGGEQFF. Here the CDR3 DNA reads TGTGCCACCAGCAGCCGGGACAGGGTGGGTGGTGAGCAGTTCTTC.